This T cell receptor beta chain was retrieved from a study of shared clonotypes between healthy human individuals. As for this clone: Antigen: not known.

Healthy HIV-negative adults with no recent acute infections or vaccinations were recruited as donors. For every subset, genomic DNA was evenly distributed across several immunoSEQ plates. Sequencing used immunoSEQ multiplex PCR; TCRdb keeps in-frame clones, though not all of them. The sample consists of about 1.1 million clones, approximately 80% of them appearing once. Regarding the study as a whole: The sharing of about 5.3% of naive CD4 clonotypes was seen across a handful of donors.

V was trimmed by 11 bases and J by 1 base, leaving 14 bases between them. Germline lookup yields CDR1 ENHRY and CDR2 SYGVKD. The CDR3 totals 13 residues. The specimen was memory CD4+ T cells from PBMCs. Subset noted: CD45RA-negative fraction. The TCR sequence derives from a man aged 18-30 years in good health. Some clones in this sample may be carry-over from other donors' samples. The J gene is TRBJ1-1, the V gene TRBV10-3, with D maybe TRBD1 (5 bases). The CDR3, as DNA: TGTGCCTTGAGAGGGGCAGGGAACACTGAAGCTTTCTTT. It translates to CALRGAGNTEAFF.